Included here is one TCR beta chain sequence, with context. Recruits, aged roughly 18 to 89 years, lived in 20 to 30 US areas. People in the exposed group encountered a COVID-19 case within 2 weeks before entering the study. Produced via immunoSEQ multiplex PCR; TCRdb's table is partial and in-frame only. The table has a few hundred thousand clones, 70% to 90% seen once; the top ten hold about 4%. Trimming cost V 11 bases and J 3 bases; bases outside gene matches: 8. The CDR3 covers 14 residues. The germline CDR1 and CDR2 sequences are SEHNR and FQNEAQ (reference sequence). This entry comes from a study of blood T cell repertoires in COVID-19.

The chain recombines TRBV7-9 with TRBJ2-2; TRBD1 agrees at 8 bases. This TCR was sampled from a woman between 25 and 40 years old who had been exposed to COVID-19. Sequences were obtained from PBMCs or T cells enriched from blood (not recorded which). The chain's CDR3 is CAGIKTGDTGELFF. The CDR3 bases are TGTGCCGGAATAAAGACAGGGGACACCGGGGAGCTGTTTTTT.